Presented here are 6 T cell receptor beta chains from one specimen sequenced in a study of cytotoxic CD8 clonotypes in ibrutinib-treated CLL. The protocol was immunoSEQ multiplex PCR, while the TCRdb copy is restricted to in-frame clones and leaves out a portion. The sample has 150,000 or so clones; more than 70% are singletons. Sequencing was performed on PBMCs, taken after 36 months of ibrutinib treatment. These receptors all come from a human donor with chronic lymphocytic leukemia.

DNA of the CDR3: TGTGCCAGCAGGCTCCGGGGTCTCAGCACAGATACGCAGTATTTT. As protein: CASRLRGLSTDTQYF. V is TRBV6-5 and J is TRBJ2-3; maybe TRBD2 (5 bases). Trimming stripped 6 bases from V and 0 bases from J, with 13 bases between. Looked up from germline, CDR1 is MNHEY and CDR2 is SVGAGI. The CDR3 has 15 residues.

The chain links TRBV6-6 to TRBJ1-3; D gene ambiguous. The CDR3 extends over 13 amino acids. The V gene lost 8 bases and the J gene lost 0 bases, with 8 bases spanning the gap. The germline V gene has CDR1 MNHNY and CDR2 SVGAGI (reference sequence). CDR3 amino acids: CASCGFSGNTIYF. Written as DNA, the CDR3 is TGTGCCAGCTGTGGTTTCTCTGGAAACACCATATATTTT.

This clone was seen more than once but under ten times. V gene TRBV7-9 combines with J gene TRBJ2-1, with 11 bases matching TRBD2. Trimming at V came to 5 bases and at J to 3 bases, leaving 3 bases not matched to a gene. This CDR3 region has 15 residues. Germline V CDR1 and CDR2: SEHNR, FQNEAQ (reference sequence). The CDR3 sequence: CASSLTSGDYNEQFF. CDR3 coding DNA: TGTGCCAGCAGCCTGACTAGCGGGGACTACAATGAGCAGTTCTTC.

The rearrangement links TRBV5-8 to TRBJ1-1; D might be TRBD1 (6 bases). Trimming took off 0 bases at V and 9 bases at J, with 15 bases between the two ends. Looked up from germline, CDR1 is SGHTS and CDR2 is YDEGEE. This CDR3 is built from 14 residues. CDR3 sequence reads: CASSLDRVKSKAFF. CDR3 in DNA: TGTGCCAGCAGCTTGGACAGGGTGAAGAGTAAAGCTTTCTTT.

This clone was seen once. The chain employs TRBV6-5 and TRBJ2-7, with a weak D call TRBD2 (5 bases). The CDR3 covers 14 residues. Trimming shortened V by 0 bases and J by 6 bases, and 12 bases separated the two germline ends. Looked up from germline, CDR1 is MNHEY and CDR2 is SVGAGI. The DNA for the CDR3 is TGTGCCAGCAGTTACTCGAGCGGCTCGTCCGAGCAGTACTTC. Its protein product is CASSYSSGSSEQYF.

The J gene is TRBJ2-2, the V gene TRBV4-1, with 11 bases fitting TRBD2. V shed 3 bases, J shed 5 bases, and the junction held 11 bases outside the gene matches. This CDR3 comprises 18 residues. Germline loops: CDR1 MGHRA, CDR2 YSYEKL. The CDR3 loop is CASSHQTGLAEGTGELFF. CDR3 DNA sequence: TGCGCCAGCAGCCACCAGACGGGACTAGCGGAAGGGACCGGGGAGCTGTTTTTT.